This record concerns one T cell receptor (beta chain) sequence. Its antigen is not known. Running of the v3.0 immunoSEQ assay took place at survey level. Data came from immunoSEQ multiplex PCR; TCRdb stores just in-frame clones and leaves some out. The sample holds approximately 33,000 clones, approximately 83% seen once. This specimen belongs to a study of long-term antiretroviral therapy in people with HIV. This CDR3 has 12 residues. V was pared by 3 bases and J by 4 bases, with 1 base of the junction left unmatched. CDR1 and CDR2 (germline): SGHDT, YYEEEE. Study-wide results and limits: The study found narrower CDR3 length ranges in HIV repertoires than in controls. Clonotypes expanded prior to ART showed repertoire dominance at all sampled time points.

Among participants with HIV, every one received treatment in the United States. The sequenced sample was unsorted PBMCs, obtained 0.8 years before starting antiretroviral therapy. This receptor was obtained from a man in his late teens or twenties with HIV. The V gene is TRBV5-6, the J gene TRBJ2-7; 7 positions match TRBD1. The DNA for the CDR3 is TGTGCCAGCAGCTCACAGGGGTACGAGCAGTACTTC. It specifies CASSSQGYEQYF. The variable domain in full, with the rest retrieved from reference TRBV5-6 and TRBJ2-7, is DAGVTQSPTHLIKTRGQQVTLRCSPKSGHDTVSWYQQALGQGPQFIFQYYEEEERQRGNFPDRFSGHQFPNYSSELNVNALLLGDSALYLCASSSQGYEQYFGPGTRLTVT.